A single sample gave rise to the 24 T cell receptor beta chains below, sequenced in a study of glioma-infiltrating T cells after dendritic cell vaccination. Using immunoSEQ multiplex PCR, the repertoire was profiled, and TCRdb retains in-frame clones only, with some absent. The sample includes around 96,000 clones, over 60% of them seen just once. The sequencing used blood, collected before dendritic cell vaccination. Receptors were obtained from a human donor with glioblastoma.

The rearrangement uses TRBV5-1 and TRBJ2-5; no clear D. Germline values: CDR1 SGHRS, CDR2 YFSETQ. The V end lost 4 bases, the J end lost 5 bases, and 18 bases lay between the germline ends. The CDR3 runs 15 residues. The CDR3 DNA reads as TGCGCCAGCAGCCCGCAACCCACCTCCGGGGAGACCCAGTACTTC. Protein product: CASSPQPTSGETQYF.

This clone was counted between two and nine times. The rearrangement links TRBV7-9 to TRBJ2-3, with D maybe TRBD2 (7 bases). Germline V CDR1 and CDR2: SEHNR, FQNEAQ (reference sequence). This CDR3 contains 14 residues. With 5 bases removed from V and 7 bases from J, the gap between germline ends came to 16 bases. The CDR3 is CASSLLNGGHTQYF. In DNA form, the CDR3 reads TGTGCCAGCAGCCTATTGAACGGGGGGCATACGCAGTATTTT. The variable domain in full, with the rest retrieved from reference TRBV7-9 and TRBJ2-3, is DTGVSQNPRHKITKRGQNVTFRCDPISEHNRLYWYRQTLGQGPEFLTYFQNEAQLEKSRLLSDRFSAERPKGSFSTLEIQRTEQGDSAMYLCASSLLNGGHTQYFGPGTRLTVL.

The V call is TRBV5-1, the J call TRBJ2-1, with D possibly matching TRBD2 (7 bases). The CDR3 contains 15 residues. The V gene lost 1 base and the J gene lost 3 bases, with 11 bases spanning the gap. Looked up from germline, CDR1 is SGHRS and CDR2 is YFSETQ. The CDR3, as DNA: TGCGCCAGCAGCTTGCCGGGGGGCCTCTACAATGAGCAGTTCTTC. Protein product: CASSLPGGLYNEQFF.

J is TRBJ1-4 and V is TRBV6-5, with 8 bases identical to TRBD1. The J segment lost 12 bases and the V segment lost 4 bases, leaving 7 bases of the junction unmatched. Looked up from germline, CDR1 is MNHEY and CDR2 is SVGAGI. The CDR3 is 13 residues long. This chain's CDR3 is CASSFRQGLELFF. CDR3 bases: TGTGCCAGCAGTTTCAGACAGGGGTTAGAACTGTTTTTT.

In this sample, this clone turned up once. CDR3 amino acids: CASSLVGQGAANEKLFF. The DNA of the CDR3 is TGTGCCAGCAGCTTAGTTGGACAGGGGGCTGCTAATGAAAAACTGTTTTTT. The chain recombines TRBV11-2 with TRBJ1-4; TRBD1 matches at 11 bases. V was pared by 1 base and J by 3 bases, with 4 bases of the junction left unmatched. This CDR3 has 17 amino acids. Germline V lookup: CDR1 SGHAT, CDR2 FQNNGV.

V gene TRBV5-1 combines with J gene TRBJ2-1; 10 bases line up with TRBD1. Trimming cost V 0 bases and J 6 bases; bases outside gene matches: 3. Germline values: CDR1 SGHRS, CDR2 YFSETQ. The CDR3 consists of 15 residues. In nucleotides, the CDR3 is TGCGCCAGCAGCTTGGGTGGGACAGGGGTCAATGAGCAGTTCTTC. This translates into CASSLGGTGVNEQFF. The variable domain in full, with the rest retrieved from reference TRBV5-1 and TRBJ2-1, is KAGVTQTPRYLIKTRGQQVTLSCSPISGHRSVSWYQQTPGQGLQFLFEYFSETQRNKGNFPGRFSGRQFSNSRSEMNVSTLELGDSALYLCASSLGGTGVNEQFFGPGTRLTVL.

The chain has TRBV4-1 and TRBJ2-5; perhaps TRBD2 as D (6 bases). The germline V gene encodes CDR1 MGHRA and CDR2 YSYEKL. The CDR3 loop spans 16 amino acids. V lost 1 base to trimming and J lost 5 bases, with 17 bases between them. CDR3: CASSQGSRDRGETQYF. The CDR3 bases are TGCGCCAGCAGCCAAGGGTCCAGGGACCGGGGGGAGACCCAGTACTTC.

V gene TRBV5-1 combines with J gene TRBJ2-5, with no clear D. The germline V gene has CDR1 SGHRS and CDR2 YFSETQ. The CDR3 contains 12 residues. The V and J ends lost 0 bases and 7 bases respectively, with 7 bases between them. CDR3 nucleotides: TGCGCCAGCAGCTTGGCCCCGGGGACCCAGTACTTC. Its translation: CASSLAPGTQYF.

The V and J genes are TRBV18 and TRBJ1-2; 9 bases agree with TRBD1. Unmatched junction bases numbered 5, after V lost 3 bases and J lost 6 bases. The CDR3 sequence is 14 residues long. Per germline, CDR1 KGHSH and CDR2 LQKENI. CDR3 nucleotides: TGTGCCAGCTCACCCGGACAGGGGACTCATGGCTACACCTTC. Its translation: CASSPGQGTHGYTF.

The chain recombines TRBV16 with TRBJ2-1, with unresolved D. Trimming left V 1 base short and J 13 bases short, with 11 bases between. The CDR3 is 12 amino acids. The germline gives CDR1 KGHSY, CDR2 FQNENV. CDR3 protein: CASSQFGSRQFF. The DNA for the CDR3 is TGTGCCAGCAGCCAATTCGGGTCGCGACAGTTCTTC.

The CDR3 bases are TGCGCCAGCAGCATGGCGTGGGGGGACACCGGGGAGCTGTTTTTT. Translated, it gives CASSMAWGDTGELFF. V is TRBV5-1 and J is TRBJ2-2; the D gene is possibly TRBD2 (6 bases). Germline V gene lookup returns CDR1 SGHRS and CDR2 YFSETQ. This CDR3 comprises 15 residues. V was cut by 4 bases and J by 3 bases, with 13 bases left in between.

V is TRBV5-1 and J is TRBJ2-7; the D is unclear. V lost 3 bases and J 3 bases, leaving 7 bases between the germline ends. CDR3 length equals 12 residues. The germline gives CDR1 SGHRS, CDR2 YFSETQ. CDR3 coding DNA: TGCGCCAGCAGCTCCACACGCTACGAGCAGTACTTC. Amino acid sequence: CASSSTRYEQYF. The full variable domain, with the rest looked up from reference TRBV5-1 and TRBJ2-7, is KAGVTQTPRYLIKTRGQQVTLSCSPISGHRSVSWYQQTPGQGLQFLFEYFSETQRNKGNFPGRFSGRQFSNSRSEMNVSTLELGDSALYLCASSSTRYEQYFGPGTRLTVT.

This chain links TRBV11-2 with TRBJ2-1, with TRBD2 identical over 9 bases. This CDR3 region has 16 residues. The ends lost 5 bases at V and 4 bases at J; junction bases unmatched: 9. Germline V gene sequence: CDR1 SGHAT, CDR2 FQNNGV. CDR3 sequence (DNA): TGTGCCAGCAGCCCCCCGAGCGGGGGGCTTTACAATGAGCAGTTCTTC. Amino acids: CASSPPSGGLYNEQFF.

The CDR3 loop is CASSSILAGGPFETQYF. CDR3 coding DNA: TGTGCCAGCAGCTCAATACTAGCGGGAGGGCCGTTTGAGACCCAGTACTTC. The chain couples TRBV27 to TRBJ2-5; 13 positions agree with TRBD2. The V and J ends lost 6 bases and 5 bases, in that order; junction bases with no gene match: 12. Looked up from germline, CDR1 is MNHEY and CDR2 is SMNVEV (reference sequence). CDR3 length equals 17 residues.

The CDR3 DNA is TGTGCCAGCAGTCCACGTTTTGGAGGGATGAGCTCCTACGAGCAGTACTTC. Translating it yields CASSPRFGGMSSYEQYF. V gene TRBV27 combines with J gene TRBJ2-7; perhaps TRBD2 as D (6 bases). CDR1 is MNHEY, CDR2 SMNVEV, per germline (reference sequence). The CDR3 is 17 amino acids. Trimming removed 5 bases from V and 0 bases from J, with 20 bases in between.

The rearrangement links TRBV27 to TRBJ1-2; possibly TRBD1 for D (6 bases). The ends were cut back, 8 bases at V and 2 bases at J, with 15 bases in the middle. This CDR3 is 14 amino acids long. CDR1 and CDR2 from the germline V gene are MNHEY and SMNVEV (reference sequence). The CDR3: CASRRAGQNYGYTF. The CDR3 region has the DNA TGTGCCAGCCGACGAGCCGGACAGAACTATGGCTACACCTTC.

The CDR3 sequence: CASSIRAGRPYEQYF. In DNA, the CDR3 is TGTGCCAGTAGTATCCGAGCGGGACGGCCCTACGAGCAGTACTTC. This chain uses TRBV19 with TRBJ2-7, with 7 bases that match TRBD2. Germline trimming cut 3 bases from V and 2 bases from J; bases unmatched to any gene: 7. Germline CDR1 LNHDA, CDR2 SQIVND (reference sequence). The CDR3 is 15 residues long.

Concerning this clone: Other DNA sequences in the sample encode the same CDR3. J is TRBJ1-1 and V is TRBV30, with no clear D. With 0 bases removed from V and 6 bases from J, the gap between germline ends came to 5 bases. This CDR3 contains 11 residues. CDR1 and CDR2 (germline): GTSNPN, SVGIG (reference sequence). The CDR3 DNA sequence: TGTGCCTGGAGTGTACAATCTGAAGCTTTCTTT. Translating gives CAWSVQSEAFF. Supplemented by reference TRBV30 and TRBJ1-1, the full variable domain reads SQTIHQWPATLVQPVGSPLSLECTVEGTSNPNLYWYRQAAGRGLQLLFYSVGIGQISSEVPQNLSASRPQDRQFILSSKKLLLSDSGFYLCAWSVQSEAFFGQGTRLTVV.

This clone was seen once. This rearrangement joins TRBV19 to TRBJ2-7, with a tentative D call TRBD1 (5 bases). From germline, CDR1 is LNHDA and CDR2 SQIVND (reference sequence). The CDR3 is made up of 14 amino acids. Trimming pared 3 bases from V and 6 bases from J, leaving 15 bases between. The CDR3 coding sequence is TGTGCCAGTAGTATTTCAGGGAAGGGCCTCGAGCAGTACTTC. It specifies CASSISGKGLEQYF.

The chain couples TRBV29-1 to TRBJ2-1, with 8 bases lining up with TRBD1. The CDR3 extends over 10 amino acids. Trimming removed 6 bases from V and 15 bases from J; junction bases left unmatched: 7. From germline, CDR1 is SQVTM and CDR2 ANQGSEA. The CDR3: CSVTTGVPFF. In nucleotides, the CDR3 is TGCAGCGTCACGACAGGGGTGCCGTTCTTC.

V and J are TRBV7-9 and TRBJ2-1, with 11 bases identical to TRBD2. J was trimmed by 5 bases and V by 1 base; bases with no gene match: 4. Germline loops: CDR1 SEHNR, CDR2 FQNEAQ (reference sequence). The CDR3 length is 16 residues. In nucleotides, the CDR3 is TGTGCCAGCAGCTTAGGACTAGCGGGGATCCACAATGAGCAGTTCTTC. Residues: CASSLGLAGIHNEQFF. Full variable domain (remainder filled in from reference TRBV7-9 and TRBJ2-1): DTGVSQNPRHKITKRGQNVTFRCDPISEHNRLYWYRQTLGQGPEFLTYFQNEAQLEKSRLLSDRFSAERPKGSFSTLEIQRTEQGDSAMYLCASSLGLAGIHNEQFFGPGTRLTVL.

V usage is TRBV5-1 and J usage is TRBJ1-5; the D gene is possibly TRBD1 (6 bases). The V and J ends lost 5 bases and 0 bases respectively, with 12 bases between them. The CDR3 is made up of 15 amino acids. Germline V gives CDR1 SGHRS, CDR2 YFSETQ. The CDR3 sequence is CASREGGNSNQPQHF. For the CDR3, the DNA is TGCGCCAGCAGGGAGGGGGGGAATAGCAATCAGCCCCAGCATTTT.

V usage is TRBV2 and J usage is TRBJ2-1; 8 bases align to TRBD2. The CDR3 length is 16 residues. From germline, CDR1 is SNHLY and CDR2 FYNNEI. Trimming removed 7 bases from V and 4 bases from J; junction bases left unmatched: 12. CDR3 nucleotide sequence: TGTGCCAGCAAAGAGGGCGGGGGGTCGGAATACAATGAGCAGTTCTTC. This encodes CASKEGGGSEYNEQFF.

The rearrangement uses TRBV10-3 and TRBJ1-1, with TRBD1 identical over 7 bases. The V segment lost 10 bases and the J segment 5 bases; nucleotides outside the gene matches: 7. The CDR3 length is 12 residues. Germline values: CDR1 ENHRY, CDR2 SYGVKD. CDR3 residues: CATDRVLTEAFF. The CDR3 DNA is TGTGCCACTGACAGGGTATTAACTGAAGCTTTCTTT.